This T cell receptor (beta chain) was captured in a study of shared clonotypes between healthy human individuals. Study context: Donor ages ranged 18 to 49 years: a couple of women, a few men.

Study outcomes and limitations: Generally, naive subsets (rather than memory subsets) showed larger estimated richness.

Terminally differentiated effector memory CD45RA+ cells were left out of the naive CD8 fraction, which was CD45RO-negative and positively selected for CCR7. Donors were Caucasian adults residing in Nashville, Tennessee, USA. This clone was detected only once. What it binds is not known. This was a deep-level run. The repertoire was sequenced with immunoSEQ multiplex PCR; TCRdb's copy has only in-frame clones and lacks some. The sample includes roughly 2,000,000 clones, about 95% of them seen just once. The TCR originated in a man aged 18-30 years in good health. Sequencing used naive CD8+ T cells sorted from blood.

The CDR3 sequence: CASSLPEPEQFF. Here the CDR3 DNA reads TGTGCCAGCAGCTTACCAGAGCCAGAGCAGTTCTTC. The chain couples TRBV11-2 to TRBJ2-1; D ambiguous. V lost 2 bases and J lost 10, with 9 bases in between. The CDR3 runs 12 residues. The germline V gene encodes CDR1 SGHAT and CDR2 FQNNGV.